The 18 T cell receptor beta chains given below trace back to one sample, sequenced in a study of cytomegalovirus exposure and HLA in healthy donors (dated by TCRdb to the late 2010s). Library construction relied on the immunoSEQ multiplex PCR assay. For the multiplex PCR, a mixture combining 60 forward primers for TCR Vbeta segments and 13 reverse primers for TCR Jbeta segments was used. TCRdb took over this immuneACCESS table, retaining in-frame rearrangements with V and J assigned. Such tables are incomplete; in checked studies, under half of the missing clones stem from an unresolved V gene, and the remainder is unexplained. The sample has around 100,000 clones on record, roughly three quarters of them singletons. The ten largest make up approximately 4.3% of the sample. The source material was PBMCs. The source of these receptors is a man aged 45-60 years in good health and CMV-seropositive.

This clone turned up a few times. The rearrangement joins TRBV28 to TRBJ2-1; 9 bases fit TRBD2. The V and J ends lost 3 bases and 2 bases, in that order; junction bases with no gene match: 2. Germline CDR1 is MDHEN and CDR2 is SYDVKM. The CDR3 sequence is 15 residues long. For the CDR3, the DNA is TGTGCCAGCAGTTTGGGCGGGAGGGCCTACAATGAGCAGTTCTTC. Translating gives CASSLGGRAYNEQFF.

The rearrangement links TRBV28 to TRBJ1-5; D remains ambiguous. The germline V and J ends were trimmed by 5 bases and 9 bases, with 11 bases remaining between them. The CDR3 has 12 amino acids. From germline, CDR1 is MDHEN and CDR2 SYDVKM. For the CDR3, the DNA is TGTGCCAGCAGTCCCCAGCTAGGGCCCCAGCATTTT. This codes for CASSPQLGPQHF.

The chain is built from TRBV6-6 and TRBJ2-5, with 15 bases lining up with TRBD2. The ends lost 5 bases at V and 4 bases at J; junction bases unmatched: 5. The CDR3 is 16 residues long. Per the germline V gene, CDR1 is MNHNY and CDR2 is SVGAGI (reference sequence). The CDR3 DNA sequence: TGTGCCAGCAGTCCACCGGGACTAGCGGGAGGAGAGACCCAGTACTTC. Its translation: CASSPPGLAGGETQYF.

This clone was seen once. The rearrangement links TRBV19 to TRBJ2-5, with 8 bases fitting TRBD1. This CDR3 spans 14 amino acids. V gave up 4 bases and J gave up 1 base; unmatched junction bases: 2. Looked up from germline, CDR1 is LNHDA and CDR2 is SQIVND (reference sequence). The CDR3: CASSKGTGQETQYF. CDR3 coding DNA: TGTGCCAGTAGTAAAGGGACAGGCCAAGAGACCCAGTACTTC.

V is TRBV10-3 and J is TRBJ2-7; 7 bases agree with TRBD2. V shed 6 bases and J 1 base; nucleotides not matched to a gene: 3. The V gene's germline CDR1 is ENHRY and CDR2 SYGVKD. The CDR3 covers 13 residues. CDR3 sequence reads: CAIRGGGSYEQYF. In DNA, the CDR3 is TGTGCCATCAGGGGGGGAGGGTCCTACGAGCAGTACTTC.

Written as DNA, the CDR3 is TGTGCCATCGAGGGACAGCCGGGAACCGGGGAGCTGTTTTTT. This gives the protein CAIEGQPGTGELFF. The chain employs TRBV28 and TRBJ2-2, with 7 nucleotides matching TRBD1. The V and J ends lost 10 bases and 5 bases, in that order; junction bases with no gene match: 10. Germline V gene data show CDR1 as MDHEN and CDR2 as SYDVKM. CDR3 length: 14 amino acids.

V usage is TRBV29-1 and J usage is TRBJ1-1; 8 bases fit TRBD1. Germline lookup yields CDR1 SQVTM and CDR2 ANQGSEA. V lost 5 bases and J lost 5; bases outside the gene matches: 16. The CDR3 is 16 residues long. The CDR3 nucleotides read TGCAGCGTTAGACCCGGGACAGGCACAATGGGGACTGAAGCTTTCTTT. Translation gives CSVRPGTGTMGTEAFF.

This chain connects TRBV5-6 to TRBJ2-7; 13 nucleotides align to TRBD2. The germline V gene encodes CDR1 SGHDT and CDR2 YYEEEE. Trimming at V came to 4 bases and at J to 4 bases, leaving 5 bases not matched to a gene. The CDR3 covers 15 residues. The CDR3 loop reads CASSRGTSGKYEQYF. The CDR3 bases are TGTGCCAGCAGCAGGGGGACTAGCGGGAAATACGAGCAGTACTTC.

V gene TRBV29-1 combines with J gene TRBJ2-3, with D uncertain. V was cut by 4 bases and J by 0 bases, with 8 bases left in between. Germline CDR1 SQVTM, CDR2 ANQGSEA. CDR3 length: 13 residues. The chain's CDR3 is CSVVAVSTDTQYF. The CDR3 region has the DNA TGCAGCGTTGTAGCCGTTAGCACAGATACGCAGTATTTT.

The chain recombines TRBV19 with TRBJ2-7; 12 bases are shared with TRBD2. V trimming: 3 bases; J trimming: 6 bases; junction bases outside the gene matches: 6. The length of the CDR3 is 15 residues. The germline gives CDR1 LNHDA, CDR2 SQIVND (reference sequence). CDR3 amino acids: CASSIRLAGDLEQYF. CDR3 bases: TGTGCCAGTAGTATCCGACTAGCGGGAGACCTCGAGCAGTACTTC.

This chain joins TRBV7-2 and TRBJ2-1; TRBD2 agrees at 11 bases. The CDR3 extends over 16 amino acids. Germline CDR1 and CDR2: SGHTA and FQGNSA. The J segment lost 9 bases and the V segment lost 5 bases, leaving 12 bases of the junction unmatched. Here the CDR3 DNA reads TGTGCCAGCAGCCAGGGCTTAGCGGGAGGGAGGGGTGAGCAGTTCTTC. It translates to CASSQGLAGGRGEQFF.

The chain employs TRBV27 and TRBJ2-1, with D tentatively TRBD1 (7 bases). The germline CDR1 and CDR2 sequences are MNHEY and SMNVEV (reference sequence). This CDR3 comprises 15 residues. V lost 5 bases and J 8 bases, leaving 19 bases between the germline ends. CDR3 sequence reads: CASSLEGAAAYEQFF. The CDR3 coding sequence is TGTGCCAGCAGTCTGGAGGGGGCAGCCGCGTATGAGCAGTTCTTC.

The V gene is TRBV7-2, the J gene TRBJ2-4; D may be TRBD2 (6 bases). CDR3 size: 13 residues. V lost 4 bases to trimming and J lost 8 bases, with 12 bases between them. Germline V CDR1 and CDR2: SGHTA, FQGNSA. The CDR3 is CASSSSGSDIQYF. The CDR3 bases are TGTGCCAGCAGCTCGAGCGGGTCGGACATTCAGTACTTC. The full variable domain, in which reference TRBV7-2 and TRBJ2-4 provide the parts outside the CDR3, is GAGVSQSPSNKVTEKGKDVELRCDPISGHTALYWYRQSLGQGLEFLIYFQGNSAPDKSGLPSDRFSAERTGGSVSTLTIQRTQQEDSAVYLCASSSSGSDIQYFGAGTRLSVL.

The CDR3 sequence is CASSQERGSEYEQYF. CDR3 nucleotide sequence: TGCGCCAGCAGCCAAGAACGCGGGAGTGAGTACGAGCAGTACTTC. The genes are TRBV4-3 and TRBJ2-5; 7 bases agree with TRBD2. The assigned J gene may be wrong: the sequence end matches TRBJ2-7 better. The CDR3 sequence is 15 residues long. Germline V gene lookup returns CDR1 LGHNA and CDR2 YSLEER.

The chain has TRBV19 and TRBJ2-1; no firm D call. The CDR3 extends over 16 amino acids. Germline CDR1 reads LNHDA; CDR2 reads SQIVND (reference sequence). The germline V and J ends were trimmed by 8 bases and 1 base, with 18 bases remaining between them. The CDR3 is CASSLHRVQSYNEQFF. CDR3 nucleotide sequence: TGTGCCAGTTCCCTCCACCGGGTGCAATCCTACAATGAGCAGTTCTTC.

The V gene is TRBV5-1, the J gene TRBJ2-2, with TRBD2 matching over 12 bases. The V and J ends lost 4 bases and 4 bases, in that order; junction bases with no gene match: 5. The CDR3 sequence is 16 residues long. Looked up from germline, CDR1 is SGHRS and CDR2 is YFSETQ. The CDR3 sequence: CASSAVLAGGTGELFF. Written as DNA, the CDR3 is TGCGCCAGCAGCGCAGTACTAGCGGGAGGCACCGGGGAGCTGTTTTTT.

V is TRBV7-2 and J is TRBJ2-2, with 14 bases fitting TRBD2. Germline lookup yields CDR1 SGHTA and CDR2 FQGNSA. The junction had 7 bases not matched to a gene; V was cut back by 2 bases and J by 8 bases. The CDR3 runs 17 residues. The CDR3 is CASSLRLAGGSGGELFF. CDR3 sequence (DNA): TGTGCCAGCAGCTTAAGACTAGCGGGAGGGAGCGGTGGGGAGCTGTTTTTT.

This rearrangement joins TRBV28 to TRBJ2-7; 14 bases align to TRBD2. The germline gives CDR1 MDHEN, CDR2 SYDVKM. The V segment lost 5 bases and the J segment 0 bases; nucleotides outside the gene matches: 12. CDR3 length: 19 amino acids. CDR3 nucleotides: TGTGCCAGCAGTCTAGCGGGACTAGCGGGAGTTGATAGCTCCTACGAGCAGTACTTC. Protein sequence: CASSLAGLAGVDSSYEQYF.